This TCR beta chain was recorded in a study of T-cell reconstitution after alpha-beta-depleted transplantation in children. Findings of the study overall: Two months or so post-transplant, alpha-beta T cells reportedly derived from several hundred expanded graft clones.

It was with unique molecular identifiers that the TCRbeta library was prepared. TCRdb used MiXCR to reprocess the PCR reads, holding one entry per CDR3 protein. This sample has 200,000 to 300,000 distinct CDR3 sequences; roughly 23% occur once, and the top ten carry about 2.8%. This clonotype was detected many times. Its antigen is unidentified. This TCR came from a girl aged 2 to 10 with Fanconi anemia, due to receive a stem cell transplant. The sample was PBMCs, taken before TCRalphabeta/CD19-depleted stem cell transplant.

The CDR3 region has the DNA TGTGCCAGCAGCCAAGGCAGACTAGCAAGGGAGCAGTTCTTC. Protein product: CASSQGRLAREQFF. The chain uses TRBV4-2 and TRBJ2-1; 7 bases are shared with TRBD2. The V and J ends lost 1 base and 10 bases, in that order; junction bases with no gene match: 7. Germline loops: CDR1 LGHNA, CDR2 YNFKEQ. CDR3 length: 14 residues.